Each of the 16 T cell receptor beta chains below was sequenced from the same sample in a study of blood T cell repertoires in COVID-19. Profiling relied on immunoSEQ multiplex PCR, and the TCRdb table lists in-frame clones only, not all of them. The sample shows tens of thousands of clones, 75% to 90% of them seen only once. The sample taken for sequencing was peripheral blood. These receptors were taken from a woman between 65 and 79 years old with acute or convalescent COVID-19.

V and J are TRBV19 and TRBJ2-7; D is possibly TRBD1 (5 bases). The CDR3 sequence is 14 residues long. Germline V lookup: CDR1 LNHDA, CDR2 SQIVND (reference sequence). V was shortened by 5 bases and J by 1 base, with 12 bases between the two germline ends. The CDR3 is CASSFTGGSYEQYF. CDR3 coding DNA: TGTGCCAGTAGTTTCACAGGCGGTTCCTACGAGCAGTACTTC.

The chain couples TRBV15 to TRBJ2-7, with D tentatively TRBD1 (6 bases). Germline loops: CDR1 LNHNV, CDR2 YYDKDF (reference sequence). The CDR3 covers 14 residues. V lost 11 bases, J lost 2 bases, and 19 bases lay in between. CDR3 nucleotide sequence: TGTGCCGTCCAACAGGGTTTCGGTCCCTACGAGCAGTACTTC. Protein product: CAVQQGFGPYEQYF.

The CDR3 sequence: CASSQAGGFGETQYF. The DNA of the CDR3 is TGTGCCAGTAGTCAAGCGGGGGGGTTTGGTGAGACCCAGTACTTC. The V call is TRBV19, the J call TRBJ2-5; 10 bases are shared with TRBD2. The CDR3 spans 15 residues. CDR1 is LNHDA and CDR2 is SQIVND in the germline V gene (reference sequence). The J segment lost 5 bases and the V segment lost 5 bases, leaving 8 bases of the junction unmatched. Full variable domain (outside the CDR3, taken from reference TRBV19 and TRBJ2-5): DGGITQSPKYLFRKEGQNVTLSCEQNLNHDAMYWYRQDPGQGLRLIYYSQIVNDFQKGDIAEGYSVSREKKESFPLTVTSAQKNPTAFYLCASSQAGGFGETQYFGPGTRLLVL.

This clone turned up a few times. The chain uses TRBV7-2 and TRBJ1-3; possible D gene TRBD1, 5 bases. The CDR3 has 18 residues. Germline CDR1 and CDR2: SGHTA and FQGNSA. Trimming pared 4 bases from V and 0 bases from J, leaving 19 bases between. Here the CDR3 reads CASSSRGGLVGSGNTIYF. The CDR3 bases are TGTGCCAGCAGCTCCCGGGGGGGTTTAGTCGGCTCTGGAAACACCATATATTTT.

V gene TRBV28 combines with J gene TRBJ2-1; no clear D. The V end was cut by 5 bases, the J end by 5 bases, with 16 bases between. Looked up from germline, CDR1 is MDHEN and CDR2 is SYDVKM. The CDR3 is made up of 15 amino acids. The DNA of the CDR3 is TGTGCCAGCAGTCCCGATGGAGCAGAGGACAATGAGCAGTTCTTC. Its protein is CASSPDGAEDNEQFF.

This clone was counted between two and nine times. The chain combines TRBV6-1 with TRBJ1-6, with TRBD1 matching over 9 bases. CDR1 is MNHNS and CDR2 is SASEGT in the germline V gene. The CDR3 contains 18 residues. V lost 3 bases, J lost 2 bases, and 8 bases stayed unmatched. The CDR3 region is CASSEDRTGAPYNSPLHF. As DNA, the CDR3 is TGTGCCAGCAGTGAGGATCGGACAGGGGCCCCCTATAATTCACCCCTCCACTTT.

This clone was counted between two and nine times. This chain joins TRBV14 and TRBJ2-2; TRBD1 matches at 9 bases. CDR3 length: 14 amino acids. Germline V gives CDR1 SGHDN, CDR2 FVKESK. J gave up 9 bases and V 4 bases, and 6 bases lay outside the gene matches. CDR3 sequence reads: CASSRTGEGRELFF. The CDR3 DNA follows: TGTGCCAGCAGCCGGACAGGGGAGGGAAGGGAGCTGTTTTTT. The complete variable domain, with remaining parts taken from reference TRBV14 and TRBJ2-2, reads EAGVTQFPSHSVIEKGQTVTLRCDPISGHDNLYWYRRVMGKEIKFLLHFVKESKQDESGMPNNRFLAERTGGTYSTLKVQPAELEDSGVYFCASSRTGEGRELFFGEGSRLTVL.

This clone showed up just a few times. This sequence joins TRBV29-1 and TRBJ1-1; 7 bases are a match to TRBD1. Per germline, CDR1 SQVTM and CDR2 ANQGSEA. The CDR3 runs to 14 residues. V was pared by 4 bases and J by 5 bases, with 10 bases of the junction left unmatched. The CDR3 DNA reads as TGCAGCGTTGTTGTTATGGCAGGGGGAACTGAAGCTTTCTTT. Residues: CSVVVMAGGTEAFF. The full variable domain, its missing parts supplied by reference TRBV29-1 and TRBJ1-1, is SAVISQKPSRDICQRGTSLTIQCQVDSQVTMMFWYRQQPGQSLTLIATANQGSEATYESGFVIDKFPISRPNLTFSTLTVSNMSPEDSSIYLCSVVVMAGGTEAFFGQGTRLTVV.

The chain carries TRBV19 and TRBJ2-7, with TRBD1 identical over 7 bases. Germline values: CDR1 LNHDA, CDR2 SQIVND (reference sequence). Trimming took 4 bases from V and 3 from J; bases not matched to a gene: 3. The CDR3 covers 13 residues. The CDR3, as DNA: TGTGCCAGTAGTACAGGGACAGTCTACGAGCAGTACTTC. Its protein is CASSTGTVYEQYF.

The V call is TRBV7-9, the J call TRBJ1-1, with D perhaps TRBD1 (5 bases). The CDR3 runs 11 residues. Germline CDR1 SEHNR, CDR2 FQNEAQ (reference sequence). V was trimmed by 7 bases and J by 11 bases, leaving 14 bases between them. Here the CDR3 DNA reads TGTGCCAGCACCAAGGGGAGGGGTGCTTTCTTT. This sequence encodes CASTKGRGAFF.

The V and J genes are TRBV7-2 and TRBJ1-5; D is possibly TRBD1 (5 bases). This CDR3 contains 15 residues. V lost 0 bases, J lost 7 bases, and 13 bases lay in between. Germline assignment: CDR1 SGHTA and CDR2 FQGNSA. The CDR3: CASSLASGYGQPQHF. DNA of the CDR3: TGTGCCAGCAGCTTAGCGTCAGGGTATGGGCAGCCCCAGCATTTT.

This chain links TRBV29-1 with TRBJ2-7; possibly TRBD2 for D (6 bases). The CDR3 loop spans 13 amino acids. Between the trimmed V and J ends, which lost 7 bases and 6 bases, there was a span of 19 bases. Germline CDR1 and CDR2: SQVTM and ANQGSEA. The CDR3 region is CSAPSRRECEQYF. CDR3 DNA sequence: TGCAGCGCCCCCTCTCGACGGGAGTGCGAGCAGTACTTC.

V and J are TRBV7-3 and TRBJ1-2; TRBD1 aligns across 8 bases. CDR3 length equals 12 residues. Germline CDR1 reads SGHTA; CDR2 reads FQGTGA. V lost 3 bases and J lost 6; bases outside the gene matches: 0. In DNA form, the CDR3 reads TGTGCCAGCAGCTTGACAGGGGATGGCTACACCTTC. Translating it yields CASSLTGDGYTF.

The chain couples TRBV9 to TRBJ1-1; D unresolved. V was pared by 4 bases and J by 0 bases, with 7 bases between. The CDR3 length is 13 residues. Germline lookup yields CDR1 SGDLS and CDR2 YYNGEE. CDR3: CASSRNMNTEAFF. The CDR3 DNA sequence: TGTGCCAGCAGCCGCAACATGAACACTGAAGCTTTCTTT.

This chain connects TRBV19 to TRBJ2-7; 8 nucleotides agree with TRBD1. J was trimmed by 3 bases and V by 6 bases; bases with no gene match: 7. The CDR3 is 14 amino acids. From germline, CDR1 is LNHDA and CDR2 SQIVND (reference sequence). CDR3 DNA sequence: TGTGCCAGTAGCACCGGGACAGGAATCTACGAGCAGTACTTC. Its protein product is CASSTGTGIYEQYF.

The V gene is TRBV10-3, the J gene TRBJ2-7, with D unclear. V gave up 3 bases and J gave up 3 bases, with 3 bases separating them. Per the germline V gene, CDR1 is ENHRY and CDR2 is SYGVKD. This CDR3 has 11 residues. The CDR3 DNA is TGTGCCATCAGTGACAGCTACGAGCAGTACTTC. It codes for CAISDSYEQYF.